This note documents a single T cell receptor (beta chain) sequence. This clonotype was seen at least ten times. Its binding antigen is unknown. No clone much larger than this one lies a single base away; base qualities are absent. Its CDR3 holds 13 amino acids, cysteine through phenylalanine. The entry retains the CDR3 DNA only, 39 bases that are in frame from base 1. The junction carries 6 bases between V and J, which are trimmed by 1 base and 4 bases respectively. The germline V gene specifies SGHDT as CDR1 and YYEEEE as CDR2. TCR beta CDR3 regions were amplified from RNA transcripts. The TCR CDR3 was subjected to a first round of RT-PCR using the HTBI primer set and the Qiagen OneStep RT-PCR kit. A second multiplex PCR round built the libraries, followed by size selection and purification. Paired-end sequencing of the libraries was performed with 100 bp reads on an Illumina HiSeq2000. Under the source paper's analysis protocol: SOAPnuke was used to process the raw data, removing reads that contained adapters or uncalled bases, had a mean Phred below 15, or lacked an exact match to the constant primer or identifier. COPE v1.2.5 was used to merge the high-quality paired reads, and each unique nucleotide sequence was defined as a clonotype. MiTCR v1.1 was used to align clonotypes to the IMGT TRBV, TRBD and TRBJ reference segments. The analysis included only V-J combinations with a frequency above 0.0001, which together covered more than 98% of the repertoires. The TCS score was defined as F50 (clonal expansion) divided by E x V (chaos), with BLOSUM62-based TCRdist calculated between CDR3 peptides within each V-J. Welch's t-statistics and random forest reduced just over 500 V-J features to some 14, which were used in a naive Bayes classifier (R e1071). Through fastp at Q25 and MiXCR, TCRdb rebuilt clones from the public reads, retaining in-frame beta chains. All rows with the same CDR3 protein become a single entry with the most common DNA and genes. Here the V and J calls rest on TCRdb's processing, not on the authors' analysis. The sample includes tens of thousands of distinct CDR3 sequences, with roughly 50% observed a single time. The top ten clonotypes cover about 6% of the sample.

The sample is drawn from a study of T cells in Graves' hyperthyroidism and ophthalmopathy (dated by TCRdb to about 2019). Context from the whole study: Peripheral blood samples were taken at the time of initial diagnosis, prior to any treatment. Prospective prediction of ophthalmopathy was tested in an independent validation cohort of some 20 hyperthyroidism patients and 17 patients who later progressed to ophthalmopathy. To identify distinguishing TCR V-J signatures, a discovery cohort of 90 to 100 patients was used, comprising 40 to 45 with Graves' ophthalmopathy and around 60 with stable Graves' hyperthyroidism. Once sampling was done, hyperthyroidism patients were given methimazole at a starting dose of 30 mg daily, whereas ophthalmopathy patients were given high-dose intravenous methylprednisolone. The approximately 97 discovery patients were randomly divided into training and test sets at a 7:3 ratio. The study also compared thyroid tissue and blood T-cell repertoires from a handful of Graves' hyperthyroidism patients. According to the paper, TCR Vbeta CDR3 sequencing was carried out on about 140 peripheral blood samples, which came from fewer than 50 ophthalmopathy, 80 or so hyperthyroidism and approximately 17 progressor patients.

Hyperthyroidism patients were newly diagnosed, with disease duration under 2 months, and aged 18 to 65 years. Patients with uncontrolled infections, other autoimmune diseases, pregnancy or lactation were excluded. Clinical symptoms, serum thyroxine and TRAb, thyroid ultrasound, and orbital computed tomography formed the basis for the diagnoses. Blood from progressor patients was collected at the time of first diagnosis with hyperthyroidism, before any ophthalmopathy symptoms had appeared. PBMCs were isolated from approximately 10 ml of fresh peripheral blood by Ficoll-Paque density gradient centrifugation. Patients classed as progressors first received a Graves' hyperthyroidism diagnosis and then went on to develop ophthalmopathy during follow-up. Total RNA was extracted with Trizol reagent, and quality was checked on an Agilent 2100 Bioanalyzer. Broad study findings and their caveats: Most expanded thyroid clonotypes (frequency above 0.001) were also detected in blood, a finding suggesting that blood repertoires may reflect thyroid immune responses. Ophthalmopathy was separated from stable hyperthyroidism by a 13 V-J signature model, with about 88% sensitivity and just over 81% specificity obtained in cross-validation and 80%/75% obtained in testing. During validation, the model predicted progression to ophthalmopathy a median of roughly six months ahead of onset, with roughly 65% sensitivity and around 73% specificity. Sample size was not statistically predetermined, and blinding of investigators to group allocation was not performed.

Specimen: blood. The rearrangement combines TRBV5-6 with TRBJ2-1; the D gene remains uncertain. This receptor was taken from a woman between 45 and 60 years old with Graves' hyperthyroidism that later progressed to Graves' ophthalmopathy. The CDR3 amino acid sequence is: CASSLRVYNEQFF. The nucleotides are TGTGCCAGCAGCTTGAGGGTTTACAATGAGCAGTTCTTC.